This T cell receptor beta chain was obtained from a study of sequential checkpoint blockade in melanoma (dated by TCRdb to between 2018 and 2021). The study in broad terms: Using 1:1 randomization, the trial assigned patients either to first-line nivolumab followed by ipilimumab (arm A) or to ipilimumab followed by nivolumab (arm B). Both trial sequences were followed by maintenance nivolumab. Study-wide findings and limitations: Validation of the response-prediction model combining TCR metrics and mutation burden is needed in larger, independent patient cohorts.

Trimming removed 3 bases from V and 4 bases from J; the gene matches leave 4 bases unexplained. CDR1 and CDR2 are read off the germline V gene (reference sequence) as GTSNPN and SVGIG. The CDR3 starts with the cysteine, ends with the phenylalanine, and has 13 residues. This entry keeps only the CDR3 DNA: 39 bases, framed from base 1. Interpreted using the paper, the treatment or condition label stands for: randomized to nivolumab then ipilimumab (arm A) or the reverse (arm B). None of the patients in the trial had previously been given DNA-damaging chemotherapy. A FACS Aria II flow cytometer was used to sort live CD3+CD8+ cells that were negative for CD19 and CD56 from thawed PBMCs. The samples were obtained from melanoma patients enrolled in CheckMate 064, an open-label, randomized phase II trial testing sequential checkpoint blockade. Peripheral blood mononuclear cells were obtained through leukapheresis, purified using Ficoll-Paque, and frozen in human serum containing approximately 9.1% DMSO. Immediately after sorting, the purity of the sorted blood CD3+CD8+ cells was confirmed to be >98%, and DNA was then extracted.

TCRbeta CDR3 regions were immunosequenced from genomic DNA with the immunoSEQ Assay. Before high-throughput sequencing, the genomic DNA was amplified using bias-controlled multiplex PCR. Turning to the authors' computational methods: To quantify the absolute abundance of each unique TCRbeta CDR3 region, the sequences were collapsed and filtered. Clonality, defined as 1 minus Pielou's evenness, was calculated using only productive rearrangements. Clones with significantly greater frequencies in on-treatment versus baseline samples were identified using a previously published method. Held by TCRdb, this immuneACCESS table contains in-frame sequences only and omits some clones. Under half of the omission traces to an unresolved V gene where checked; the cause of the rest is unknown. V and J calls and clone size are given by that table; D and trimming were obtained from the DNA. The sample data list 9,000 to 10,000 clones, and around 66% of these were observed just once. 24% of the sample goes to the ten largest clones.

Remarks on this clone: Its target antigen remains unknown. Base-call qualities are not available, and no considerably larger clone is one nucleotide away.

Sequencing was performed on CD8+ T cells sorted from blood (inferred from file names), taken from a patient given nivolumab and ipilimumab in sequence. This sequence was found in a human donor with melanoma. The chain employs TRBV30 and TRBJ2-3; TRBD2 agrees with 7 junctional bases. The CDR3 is CAWSGGGPDTQYF. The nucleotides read TGTGCCTGGAGCGGGGGAGGGCCAGATACGCAGTATTTT.